This T cell receptor beta chain is from a study of PD-1 blockade in classical Hodgkin lymphoma. Study findings and constraints: CD4+ TCR diversity climbed significantly by C4D1, unlike CD8+ TCR diversity.

In its sample, this clone was seen a few times. Its specificity is unknown. Sequencing used immunoSEQ multiplex PCR; TCRdb keeps in-frame clones, though not all of them. The profile shows about 75,000 clones, about 92% of them singletons. Each patient's relapse followed autologous stem cell transplantation, and brentuximab vedotin exposure varied. The study recorded best responses of complete response, partial response or progressive disease. Germline CDR1 reads SGDLS; CDR2 reads YYNGEE. This CDR3 spans 15 amino acids. Trimming took 1 base from V and 7 from J, leaving 17 bases between them. Source: peripheral blood mononuclear cells (PBMCs), taken at baseline. The receptor's source is a human donor with classical Hodgkin lymphoma. The V gene is TRBV9, the J gene TRBJ1-2; unclear D gene. The CDR3 sequence is CASSVIPDGPRGYTF. The DNA of the CDR3 is TGTGCCAGCAGCGTAATCCCGGACGGCCCTCGTGGCTACACCTTC.